The text below deals with one T cell receptor beta chain. The data stem from a study of blood T cell repertoires in COVID-19. Unmatched junction bases numbered 12, after V lost 5 bases and J lost 12 bases. Germline CDR1 is SGHNT and CDR2 is YENEEA. This CDR3 region has 14 residues. Some clones are missing from TCRdb's copy, which holds only in-frame ones; the method was immunoSEQ multiplex PCR. The data hold fewer than 350,000 clones, with approximately 91% observed a single time. Two negative PCRs, clearance, or symptom resolution were required of recovered Cohort 3 donors. The chain couples TRBV11-3 to TRBJ1-4, with TRBD1 identical over 7 bases. This receptor was taken from a woman aged 30 to 39 who had recovered from COVID-19. Specimen: PBMCs or T cells enriched from blood (not recorded which). The chain's CDR3 is CASSRQAGGLELFF. The CDR3 region has the DNA TGTGCCAGCAGCCGACAGGCAGGGGGGTTGGAACTGTTTTTT.